This TCR beta chain was found in a study of blood T cell repertoires in COVID-19. Study overall: Both acute and convalescent COVID-19 samples were obtained from the United States, Italy and Spain. Nucleic acid was either cDNA or gDNA, and it came from T cells, B-cell-depleted T cells, or PBMCs.

In the original processing: Estimation of nucleated cell counts relied on the amplification of reference gene primers. Method: immunoSEQ multiplex PCR; TCRdb's copy keeps in-frame clones and lacks some. The DNA gave D and trimming, while V, J and clone size come from that table. The table lists more than 95,000 clones, around 81% of them singletons. The CDR3 sequence is 18 residues long. The V gene lost 9 bases and the J gene lost 1 base, with 25 bases spanning the gap. Germline loops: CDR1 MNHEY, CDR2 SMNVEV (reference sequence). The sequence was obtained from a woman aged 45-65 years with acute or convalescent COVID-19. Material: peripheral blood. This chain joins TRBV27 and TRBJ2-4; tentatively, D is TRBD1 (5 bases). Written as DNA, the CDR3 is TGTGCCAGTTCTCGGGCCAGGGATGGGTTGTCCGCCAAAAACATTCAGTACTTC. It translates to CASSRARDGLSAKNIQYF.